The following is a T cell receptor beta chain sequence with its context. The data stem from a study of blood T cell repertoires in COVID-19. The ends lost 7 bases at V and 4 bases at J; junction bases unmatched: 12. The CDR3 contains 16 residues. Per the germline V gene, CDR1 is LGHDT and CDR2 is YNNKEL (reference sequence). As processed by the authors: The assay estimated nucleated cells by amplifying reference gene primers. Some clones are missing from TCRdb's copy, which holds only in-frame ones; the method was immunoSEQ multiplex PCR. D and trimming come from the DNA, and the V and J calls and clone size come from that table. This table has around 300,000 clones, roughly 90% appearing once.

The clonotype comes from a woman in her thirties or forties with COVID-19, enrolled during active disease. The sequenced material came from peripheral blood. The chain couples TRBV3-1 (or the pseudogene TRBV3-2) to TRBJ1-4; 7 bases match TRBD1. The CDR3 sequence is CASNQARTGRNEKLFF. DNA of the CDR3: TGTGCCAGCAACCAGGCTCGGACAGGCCGTAATGAAAAACTGTTTTTT.